The following is a T cell receptor beta chain sequence with its context. Its antigen remains unknown. The V gene's germline CDR1 is SGHRS and CDR2 YFSETQ. The V segment lost 2 bases and the J segment 4 bases; nucleotides outside the gene matches: 4. CDR3 length equals 15 residues. Profiled with immunoSEQ multiplex PCR; TCRdb holds only in-frame clones, not every one. The table shows about 21,000 clones, with around 92% occurring only once. The data were taken from a study of T cells in narcolepsy. General study results and limits: Autoreactive clone sequences were missing from some blood memory CD4+ repertoires. Same-patient CSF and blood CD4+ T cell clonotypes included HCRT-specific and TRIB2-specific autoreactive ones.

This chain joins TRBV5-1 and TRBJ2-1, with 9 bases that match TRBD1. The TCR originated in a human donor with narcolepsy. The material sequenced was CD45RA- memory CD4+ T cells from PBMCs. The CDR3 protein is CASSFSGQGYNEQFF. The CDR3 DNA is TGCGCCAGCAGCTTTTCGGGACAGGGTTACAATGAGCAGTTCTTC.